This passage covers 24 T cell receptor beta chains from one sample sequenced in a study of blood T cell repertoires in COVID-19. Sequencing was performed with immunoSEQ multiplex PCR; in TCRdb, only in-frame clones are kept and a portion is missing. The profile covers 350,000 to 450,000 clones, with around four fifths appearing a single time and 5.1% taken by the ten largest. Sequencing was performed on PBMCs or T cells enriched from blood (not recorded which). The receptor source for this set is a woman in her forties or fifties who had recovered from COVID-19.

This clone appeared a few times. The chain is built from TRBV14 and TRBJ1-1, with D hard to call. V lost 0 bases, J lost 9 bases, and 11 bases lay in between. The CDR3 sequence is 13 residues long. Germline V gene data show CDR1 as SGHDN and CDR2 as FVKESK. The CDR3 sequence is CASSQDGGRKAFF. The CDR3, as DNA: TGTGCCAGCAGCCAAGATGGCGGGAGGAAAGCTTTCTTT.

The chain combines TRBV6-2 or TRBV6-3 with TRBJ1-3; no definite D call. CDR1 and CDR2 (germline): MNHEY, SVGEGT. The CDR3 contains 15 residues. The V end was cut by 0 bases, the J end by 0 bases, with 6 bases between. CDR3 residues: CASSYSAGSGNTIYF. The CDR3 DNA sequence: TGTGCCAGCAGTTACTCGGCAGGCTCTGGAAACACCATATATTTT.

The chain is built from TRBV4-2 and TRBJ1-5; possible D gene TRBD1, 5 bases. The CDR3 is 15 amino acids. The V gene lost 1 base and the J gene lost 3 bases, with 10 bases spanning the gap. CDR1 and CDR2 from the germline V gene are LGHNA and YNFKEQ. CDR3 in amino acids: CASSQVGGTNQPQHF. CDR3 coding DNA: TGTGCCAGCAGCCAAGTCGGGGGGACCAATCAGCCCCAGCATTTT.

The V gene is TRBV19, the J gene TRBJ1-5, with TRBD1 identical over 7 bases. This CDR3 has 15 residues. CDR1 and CDR2 from the germline V gene are LNHDA and SQIVND (reference sequence). The V and J ends lost 5 bases and 2 bases, in that order; junction bases with no gene match: 6. CDR3 nucleotides: TGTGCCAGTAGTGCCGGGACAGACCGCAATCAGCCCCAGCATTTT. This gives the protein CASSAGTDRNQPQHF. Supplemented by reference TRBV19 and TRBJ1-5, the full variable domain reads DGGITQSPKYLFRKEGQNVTLSCEQNLNHDAMYWYRQDPGQGLRLIYYSQIVNDFQKGDIAEGYSVSREKKESFPLTVTSAQKNPTAFYLCASSAGTDRNQPQHFGDGTRLSIL.

This clone was seen more than once but under ten times. This chain connects TRBV30 to TRBJ1-1, with a possible D match to TRBD1 (6 bases). From germline, CDR1 is GTSNPN and CDR2 SVGIG (reference sequence). V gave up 0 bases and J gave up 4 bases, with 9 bases separating them. This CDR3 is 13 amino acids long. In DNA, the CDR3 is TGTGCCTGGAGTGTTCGGGGGGCCACTGAAGCTTTCTTT. Encoded protein: CAWSVRGATEAFF.

This chain links TRBV27 with TRBJ2-3, with D uncertain. Germline values: CDR1 MNHEY, CDR2 SMNVEV (reference sequence). The CDR3 totals 14 residues. The V end lost 5 bases, the J end lost 4 bases, and 13 bases lay between the germline ends. CDR3 region: CASSPTTAPDTQYF. DNA of the CDR3: TGTGCCAGCAGTCCAACTACTGCCCCAGATACGCAGTATTTT.

The chain joins TRBV5-8 to TRBJ1-1; TRBD1 agrees at 8 bases. The CDR3 length is 14 residues. CDR1 and CDR2 from the germline V gene are SGHTS and YDEGEE. The J segment lost 3 bases and the V segment lost 3 bases, leaving 4 bases of the junction unmatched. CDR3 nucleotides: TGTGCCAGCAGCTGGACAGGGCGGGACACTGAAGCTTTCTTT. Residues: CASSWTGRDTEAFF.

V and J are TRBV6-6 and TRBJ2-7, with 7 bases that match TRBD2. V gave up 5 bases and J gave up 7 bases; unmatched junction bases: 11. CDR1 and CDR2 from the germline V gene are MNHNY and SVGAGI (reference sequence). This CDR3 region has 14 residues. The CDR3 reads CASSIGGSAGEQYF. The CDR3 bases are TGTGCCAGCAGTATCGGGGGGTCCGCGGGGGAGCAGTACTTC.

This clone appeared a few times. The junction departs from the called germline gene at one end, perhaps through a read error. As DNA, the CDR3 is TGTGCCAGCAGCCAGACGGGGGGACAGGGTGGCACTAAAGCTTTCTTT. It encodes CASSQTGGQGGTKAFF. The V gene is TRBV3-1 (or the pseudogene TRBV3-2), the J gene TRBJ1-1; 9 bases fit TRBD1. This CDR3 is 16 amino acids long. The germline gives CDR1 LGHDT, CDR2 YNNKEL (reference sequence).

The V gene is TRBV6-5, the J gene TRBJ1-5, with D tentatively TRBD1 (5 bases). From germline, CDR1 is MNHEY and CDR2 SVGAGI. The CDR3 is 13 residues long. The ends were cut back, 6 bases at V and 5 bases at J, with 11 bases in the middle. The CDR3 sequence is CASSPDSDQPQHF. The CDR3 DNA reads as TGTGCCAGCAGCCCAGACAGCGATCAGCCCCAGCATTTT.

This clone was counted a single time. The gene calls are TRBV5-1 and TRBJ2-7; 10 bases align to TRBD1. J lost 7 bases, V lost 3 bases, and 10 bases had no gene match. The CDR3 runs 15 residues. Germline CDR1 reads SGHRS; CDR2 reads YFSETQ. CDR3 DNA: TGCGCCAGCAGCTATTCCGGGACAGGGGTAGAAGAGCAGTACTTC. This gives the protein CASSYSGTGVEEQYF.

The chain links TRBV3-1 (or the pseudogene TRBV3-2) to TRBJ1-2, with D perhaps matching TRBD1 (6 bases). The CDR3 totals 15 residues. V shed 0 bases and J shed 5 bases, with 13 bases lying between them. In germline, CDR1 is LGHDT, CDR2 YNNKEL (reference sequence). The CDR3 is CASSQDPGQWYGYTF. CDR3 DNA sequence: TGTGCCAGCAGCCAAGATCCTGGACAGTGGTATGGCTACACCTTC.

V gene TRBV19 combines with J gene TRBJ2-2; no clear D gene. This CDR3 is built from 13 residues. The germline V gene encodes CDR1 LNHDA and CDR2 SQIVND (reference sequence). V lost 3 bases and J 12 bases, leaving 14 bases between the germline ends. The CDR3 DNA reads TGTGCCAGTAGTATTGGTACAGTCCTTAAGCTGTTTTTT. This codes for CASSIGTVLKLFF. Filled out from reference TRBV19 and TRBJ2-2, the complete variable domain reads DGGITQSPKYLFRKEGQNVTLSCEQNLNHDAMYWYRQDPGQGLRLIYYSQIVNDFQKGDIAEGYSVSREKKESFPLTVTSAQKNPTAFYLCASSIGTVLKLFFGEGSRLTVL.

The chain combines TRBV10-3 with TRBJ2-5; no firm D call. Germline-derived CDR1 and CDR2 are ENHRY and SYGVKD. The CDR3 consists of 14 residues. Trimming pared 0 bases from V and 3 bases from J, leaving 8 bases between. The CDR3 nucleotides are TGTGCCATCAGTGAGTCGCTGGCGGAAGAGACCCAGTACTTC. Translation gives CAISESLAEETQYF.

The chain recombines TRBV28 with TRBJ1-6; TRBD1 agrees at 7 bases. CDR1 and CDR2 (germline): MDHEN, SYDVKM. This CDR3 is built from 14 residues. With V trimmed by 4 bases and J by 7 bases, 4 bases remained unmatched. CDR3 protein: CASSSGGRNSPLHF. In DNA form, the CDR3 reads TGTGCCAGCAGTTCAGGGGGACGGAATTCACCCCTCCACTTT. The full variable domain, its missing parts supplied by reference TRBV28 and TRBJ1-6, is DVKVTQSSRYLVKRTGEKVFLECVQDMDHENMFWYRQDPGLGLRLIYFSYDVKMKEKGDIPEGYSVSREKKERFSLILESASTNQTSMYLCASSSGGRNSPLHFGNGTRLTVT.

This chain uses TRBV15 with TRBJ1-2; tentatively, D is TRBD1 (5 bases). The V gene's germline CDR1 is LNHNV and CDR2 YYDKDF (reference sequence). The CDR3 contains 16 residues. Trimming took 0 bases from V and 4 from J, leaving 15 bases between them. The CDR3: CATSRDIKIGVYGYTF. The DNA for the CDR3 is TGTGCCACCAGCAGAGATATTAAGATAGGGGTCTATGGCTACACCTTC. Full variable domain (remainder filled in from reference TRBV15 and TRBJ1-2): DAMVIQNPRYQVTQFGKPVTLSCSQTLNHNVMYWYQQKSSQAPKLLFHYYDKDFNNEADTPDNFQSRRPNTSFCFLDIRSPGLGDTAMYLCATSRDIKIGVYGYTFGSGTRLTVV.

The chain has TRBV12-3 or TRBV12-4 and TRBJ2-5, with D possibly being TRBD2 (5 bases). This CDR3 has 12 residues. Trimming took 8 bases from V and 7 from J, leaving 14 bases between them. The CDR3 protein is CASAPVRGTQYF. CDR3 DNA sequence: TGTGCCAGCGCCCCCGTCCGGGGGACCCAGTACTTC.

As concerns this clone: The same CDR3 can be traced to other DNA sequences in this sample. The genes are TRBV27 and TRBJ2-1; TRBD2 is a possible D gene (6 bases). Trimming pared 3 bases from V and 4 bases from J, leaving 22 bases between. Germline V lookup: CDR1 MNHEY, CDR2 SMNVEV (reference sequence). The CDR3 consists of 18 residues. CDR3 coding DNA: TGTGCCAGCAGTTTCTCGAGAACTAGCCACTCACGATACAATGAGCAGTTCTTC. Encoded protein: CASSFSRTSHSRYNEQFF.

The rearrangement joins TRBV6-5 to TRBJ2-2; TRBD1 matches at 8 bases. The V gene end was trimmed by 6 bases and the J gene end by 7 bases; junction bases not matched to a gene: 7. Germline values: CDR1 MNHEY, CDR2 SVGAGI. The CDR3 runs to 14 residues. In DNA form, the CDR3 reads TGTGCCAGCAGGTGGGACAGGCTAAACGGGGAGCTGTTTTTT. Translating gives CASRWDRLNGELFF.

V gene TRBV6-5 combines with J gene TRBJ2-7; 12 bases agree with TRBD2. V shed 5 bases, J shed 0 bases, and the junction held 2 bases outside the gene matches. The CDR3 has 15 amino acids. Germline CDR1 and CDR2: MNHEY and SVGAGI. DNA of the CDR3: TGTGCCAGCAGTCGGACTAGCGGGACCTCCTACGAGCAGTACTTC. Its protein product is CASSRTSGTSYEQYF.

The chain recombines TRBV7-8 with TRBJ1-5, with no clear D. Trimming pared 5 bases from V and 11 bases from J, leaving 19 bases between. Per germline, CDR1 SGHVS and CDR2 FQNEAQ. The CDR3 runs to 14 residues. The CDR3 protein is CASSPTSLRDAQHF. The CDR3 DNA reads TGTGCCAGCAGCCCCACCAGTCTCCGGGATGCCCAGCATTTT.

The rearrangement joins TRBV7-8 to TRBJ2-1, with a possible D match to TRBD2 (6 bases). CDR1 is SGHVS, CDR2 FQNEAQ, per germline. Trimming removed 2 bases at V and 1 base at J, with 12 bases between. There are 16 residues in the CDR3. The CDR3 DNA follows: TGTGCCAGCAGCTTAAGAGCGGGTAGGTCCTACAATGAGCAGTTCTTC. It is translated as CASSLRAGRSYNEQFF.

This chain links TRBV5-4 with TRBJ1-3, with TRBD1 matching over 11 bases. This CDR3 spans 16 amino acids. With 4 bases clipped from V and 4 bases from J, the junction kept 7 bases outside the gene matches. Germline V lookup: CDR1 SGHNT, CDR2 YYREEE (reference sequence). The CDR3 region has the DNA TGTGCCAGCAGCCGGGGGACAGGGGGAGGCGGAAACACCATATATTTT. Encoded protein: CASSRGTGGGGNTIYF.

This clone was seen once. The V call is TRBV5-1, the J call TRBJ1-2; D call uncertain. Germline CDR1 and CDR2: SGHRS and YFSETQ. Trimming cost V 0 bases and J 1 base, with 10 bases left between them. CDR3 size: 15 residues. The CDR3 loop is CASSLGQIVNYGYTF. Written as DNA, the CDR3 is TGCGCCAGCAGCTTGGGGCAAATCGTTAACTATGGCTACACCTTC.